This T cell receptor beta chain was observed in a study of Ad26.COV2.S vaccination and SARS-CoV-2 variants. At the level of the study: Of the COV1001 trial arms, the Ad26.COV2.S arm included the donor. Intramuscular Ad26.COV2.S at 5x10^10 or 1x10^11 viral particles.

Libraries were prepared by immunoSEQ multiplex PCR; TCRdb keeps only in-frame clonotypes and omits some of them. Among 430,000 or so clones, 75% to 95% were seen once, and the ten largest hold 12%. CDR3 size: 15 residues. Germline CDR1 is SGHNT and CDR2 is YYREEE (reference sequence). The ends lost 5 bases at V and 6 bases at J; junction bases unmatched: 10. Treatment indicated: some 20 received Ad26.COV2.S at low or high dose, single or two shots; several received placebo; per-sample allocation not given. On day 63 after the first injection, vaccine and placebo recipients gave samples. In Boston, the donor was an adult between 18-55 years of age. This vaccine is an Ad26 vector that expresses the Wuhan-strain SARS-CoV-2 spike.

The starting material was peripheral blood, obtained in a trial of Ad26.COV2.S vaccine versus placebo. This rearrangement joins TRBV5-4 to TRBJ1-4; 7 bases are a match to TRBD1. The TCR sequence derives from a person between 18 and 65 years old who received the Ad26.COV2.S COVID-19 vaccine or a placebo. The CDR3 loop is CASSSQGGLDEKLFF. DNA of the CDR3: TGTGCCAGCAGTTCTCAGGGGGGGCTGGATGAAAAACTGTTTTTT.